This T cell receptor (beta chain) came from a study of shared clonotypes between healthy human individuals. CDR1 and CDR2 (germline): LNHDA, SQIVND (reference sequence). V trimming: 3 bases; J trimming: 0 bases; junction bases outside the gene matches: 8. This CDR3 has 16 residues. This clone was picked up one time. Its specificity is unknown. The study, taken as a whole, reports: Clonotype sharing among donors was expected to depend on sequencing depth.

Unsorted PBMC replicate PCRs drew on around 280 ng DNA, representing tens of thousands of T cell genomes. Source study methods: Filtering of immunoSEQ junctional sequences could not match full-length read filtering. The method was immunoSEQ multiplex PCR; TCRdb's version includes in-frame clones alone and lacks a portion of them. That table gives V, J and clone size, and the DNA gave D and trimming. The sample has some 500,000 clones; around 77% are singletons. This sequence originates from a woman aged 40 to 49 in good health. Some clones in this sample may be carry-over from other donors' samples. The specimen sequenced was PBMCs. The V call is TRBV19, the J call TRBJ2-7; 7 nucleotides match TRBD2. DNA for the CDR3: TGTGCCAGTAGTATTGGGTCTGGCGGGAGCTCCTACGAGCAGTACTTC. Its translation is CASSIGSGGSSYEQYF. Variable domain in full (rest from reference TRBV19 and TRBJ2-7): DGGITQSPKYLFRKEGQNVTLSCEQNLNHDAMYWYRQDPGQGLRLIYYSQIVNDFQKGDIAEGYSVSREKKESFPLTVTSAQKNPTAFYLCASSIGSGGSSYEQYFGPGTRLTVT.